Following are 31 T cell receptor beta chains from one sample sequenced in a study of T cells after yellow fever vaccination. TCRdb reprocessed the 5' RACE reads via MiXCR and lists one record per CDR3 protein. Here the sample spans about 400,000 distinct CDR3 sequences, roughly 12% being singletons. The sequencing here drew on PBMCs, taken on the day of the first yellow fever vaccination. The receptors come from a man in his late teens or twenties who received the YFV17D yellow fever vaccine.

The gene calls are TRBV28 and TRBJ1-1; 9 nucleotides align to TRBD1. The length of the CDR3 is 12 residues. CDR1 and CDR2 (germline): MDHEN, SYDVKM. V trimming: 10 bases; J trimming: 5 bases; junction bases outside the gene matches: 5. The CDR3: CATGQGWTEAFF. The DNA of the CDR3 is TGTGCCACCGGACAGGGGTGGACTGAAGCTTTCTTT.

A few counts support this clonotype. The chain couples TRBV4-1 to TRBJ2-1, with 7 nucleotides matching TRBD2. The CDR3 is 17 amino acids. V lost 1 base, J lost 3 bases, and 9 bases stayed unmatched. Germline V CDR1 and CDR2: MGHRA, YSYEKL. CDR3: CASSQGAGKAIYNEQFF. The CDR3 DNA is TGCGCCAGCAGCCAAGGAGCGGGGAAAGCTATCTACAATGAGCAGTTCTTC.

The table lists this clonotype with a few counts. The gene calls are TRBV4-3 and TRBJ2-6; 7 bases are shared with TRBD2. Germline V gives CDR1 LGHNA, CDR2 YSLEER. This CDR3 is built from 16 residues. The V gene end was trimmed by 5 bases and the J gene end by 1 base; junction bases not matched to a gene: 5. The CDR3 DNA reads TGCGCCAGCAGCGGGGACTATCGGTCTGGGGCCAACGTCCTGACTTTC. Translated, it gives CASSGDYRSGANVLTF.

V and J are TRBV5-1 and TRBJ1-1; no clear D gene. The CDR3 length is 13 residues. The V gene lost 0 bases and the J gene lost 7 bases, with 10 bases spanning the gap. Germline CDR1 is SGHRS and CDR2 is YFSETQ. Here the CDR3 reads CASSLEARSEAFF. The CDR3 coding sequence is TGCGCCAGCAGCTTGGAGGCGAGGAGTGAAGCTTTCTTT.

This clonotype was seen a handful of times. The chain combines TRBV20-1 with TRBJ2-3, with 14 bases that match TRBD2. This CDR3 contains 16 residues. V was clipped by 6 bases and J by 6 bases; unmatched bases: 11. The germline CDR1 and CDR2 sequences are DFQATT and SNEGSKA (reference sequence). In DNA, the CDR3 is TGCAGTGCGCGCACCGGGACTAGCGGGGGAGTGGATACGCAGTATTTT. It specifies CSARTGTSGGVDTQYF.

The V call is TRBV25-1, the J call TRBJ2-1; 10 positions agree with TRBD1. With V trimmed by 0 bases and J by 7 bases, 9 bases remained unmatched. Germline lookup yields CDR1 MGHDK and CDR2 SYGVNS. This CDR3 region has 17 residues. CDR3 DNA: TGTGCCAGCAGTGAATACCCAGGGACAGGGGTCTCGAATGAGCAGTTCTTC. Protein product: CASSEYPGTGVSNEQFF.

This clonotype was seen repeatedly, ten times or more. The chain employs TRBV5-1 and TRBJ2-1, with 12 bases aligning to TRBD1. CDR3 length equals 16 residues. Germline assignment: CDR1 SGHRS and CDR2 YFSETQ. Unmatched junction bases numbered 8, after V lost 7 bases and J lost 3 bases. CDR3 sequence: CASRDRGRQGYNEQFF. The DNA of the CDR3 is TGCGCCAGCCGGGACAGGGGGCGGCAGGGCTACAATGAGCAGTTCTTC.

The rearrangement links TRBV7-2 to TRBJ1-2; the match to TRBD1 covers 7 bases. CDR3 length equals 14 residues. Germline lookup yields CDR1 SGHTA and CDR2 FQGNSA. Trimming took 2 bases from V and 8 from J; bases not matched to a gene: 8. CDR3 sequence (DNA): TGTGCCAGCAGCTTAAGGGGGCCAAGGGAGGGCTACACCTTC. Translation gives CASSLRGPREGYTF.

The rearrangement links TRBV12-3 or TRBV12-4 to TRBJ1-5; maybe TRBD1 (5 bases). V was pared by 2 bases and J by 3 bases, with 11 bases between. The CDR3 loop spans 15 amino acids. The CDR3 nucleotides are TGTGCCAGCAGTTTAATAAGGGGCAACAATCAGCCCCAGCATTTT. Amino acids: CASSLIRGNNQPQHF.

In its sample, this clonotype was seen many times. This rearrangement joins TRBV12-3 or TRBV12-4 to TRBJ1-2; 8 bases are a match to TRBD1. There are 13 residues in the CDR3. Losses at the gene ends were 6 bases for V and 4 bases for J; bases not matched to a gene: 4. CDR3 nucleotides: TGTGCCAGCAGCGCCGACAGGGGCTATGGCTACACCTTC. This translates into CASSADRGYGYTF.

This clonotype has a handful of counts. V gene TRBV7-2 combines with J gene TRBJ1-5; D remains ambiguous. The ends were cut back, 6 bases at V and 6 bases at J, with 18 bases in the middle. CDR1 is SGHTA, CDR2 FQGNSA, per germline. The CDR3 consists of 15 residues. CDR3 sequence reads: CASRLLSGGPQPQHF. The CDR3 DNA reads as TGTGCCAGCAGGCTACTTTCAGGAGGGCCTCAGCCCCAGCATTTT.

This chain uses TRBV7-2 with TRBJ2-3; a weak D match, TRBD1 (6 bases). Trimming took off 1 base at V and 3 bases at J, with 11 bases between the two ends. Germline V gene data show CDR1 as SGHTA and CDR2 as FQGNSA. The CDR3 loop spans 15 amino acids. CDR3 nucleotides: TGTGCCAGCAGCTTAGTGGGGGCTTGGACAGATACGCAGTATTTT. The encoded protein is CASSLVGAWTDTQYF.

A remark on this clonotype: A junction boundary mismatches the germline segment, possibly from a read error. The V call is TRBV4-1, the J call TRBJ2-3; D unclear. Germline CDR1 is MGHRA and CDR2 is YSYEKL. The CDR3 runs 13 residues. The CDR3: CASSPGLVYTQYF. Written as DNA, the CDR3 is TGTGCCAGCAGCCCCGGGCTCGTGTATACGCAGTATTTT.

This clonotype was seen a few times. This chain connects TRBV10-2 to TRBJ2-3, with 16 bases fitting TRBD2. Germline values: CDR1 WSHSY, CDR2 SAAADI. The CDR3 extends over 19 amino acids. V was clipped by 3 bases and J by 0 bases; unmatched bases: 6. The CDR3: CASSEPGLAGGFSTDTQYF. The CDR3 nucleotides are TGCGCCAGCAGTGAACCGGGACTAGCGGGGGGGTTCAGCACAGATACGCAGTATTTT.

The chain has TRBV5-1 and TRBJ2-1; TRBD1 aligns across 7 bases. V shed 1 base, J shed 7 bases, and the junction held 5 bases outside the gene matches. The CDR3 runs 14 residues. Germline V lookup: CDR1 SGHRS, CDR2 YFSETQ. For the CDR3, the DNA is TGCGCCAGCAGCTTGCGCACAGGGGAAAATGAGCAGTTCTTC. This translates into CASSLRTGENEQFF.

This clonotype has at least ten counts. The chain links TRBV6-5 to TRBJ1-1; 9 bases are shared with TRBD1. This CDR3 region has 13 residues. Per germline, CDR1 MNHEY and CDR2 SVGAGI. With 4 bases clipped from V and 11 bases from J, the junction kept 8 bases outside the gene matches. The CDR3 loop is CASSFRDRVGAFF. CDR3 in DNA: TGTGCCAGCAGTTTCCGGGACAGGGTTGGGGCTTTCTTT.

V usage is TRBV2 and J usage is TRBJ1-1; TRBD1 is a possible D gene (6 bases). This CDR3 has 13 amino acids. Germline lookup yields CDR1 SNHLY and CDR2 FYNNEI. Trimming pared 8 bases from V and 1 base from J, leaving 11 bases between. CDR3 nucleotides: TGTGCCAGCTCGGGACACCCGAACACTGAAGCTTTCTTT. This gives the protein CASSGHPNTEAFF.

The chain carries TRBV4-3 and TRBJ1-2; no reliable D call. Per the germline V gene, CDR1 is LGHNA and CDR2 is YSLEER. The CDR3 runs to 19 residues. V lost 5 bases, J lost 2 bases, and 27 bases lay in between. CDR3 sequence (DNA): TGCGCCAGCAGCTCCCGGAGCATGGGCAGGATGGATGCCAACTATGGCTACACCTTC. This sequence encodes CASSSRSMGRMDANYGYTF.

There are many counts of this clonotype. The chain recombines TRBV5-1 with TRBJ2-1; 7 bases match TRBD1. Per the germline V gene, CDR1 is SGHRS and CDR2 is YFSETQ. The CDR3 sequence is 14 residues long. V was pared by 4 bases and J by 9 bases, with 10 bases of the junction left unmatched. CDR3 DNA sequence: TGCGCCAGCAGCGTGGGACAGCTCAAAGGTGAGCAGTTCTTC. It is translated as CASSVGQLKGEQFF.

This clonotype turned up a few times. The chain combines TRBV4-1 with TRBJ2-7; weak D call: TRBD1 (6 bases). Deletions cut 6 bases from V and 0 bases from J, with 12 bases between. CDR1 is MGHRA, CDR2 YSYEKL, per germline. The length of the CDR3 is 14 residues. CDR3 loop: CASRLQGGSYEQYF. As DNA, the CDR3 is TGCGCCAGCAGACTACAGGGTGGCTCCTACGAGCAGTACTTC.

In this sample, this clonotype turned up many times. The chain is built from TRBV3-1 and TRBJ1-1; tentative D call: TRBD1 (5 bases). This CDR3 is built from 12 residues. Per germline, CDR1 LGHDT and CDR2 YNNKEL (reference sequence). V was cut by 4 bases and J by 11 bases, with 14 bases left in between. In nucleotides, the CDR3 is TGTGCCAGCAGCCCCCGGGGCAGGAGGGCTTTCTTT. Translation gives CASSPRGRRAFF.

This clonotype was detected only a few times. The chain couples TRBV28 to TRBJ2-1; D is possibly TRBD1 (6 bases). Trimming took off 5 bases at V and 9 bases at J, with 11 bases between the two ends. The CDR3 covers 12 residues. Per germline, CDR1 MDHEN and CDR2 SYDVKM. The CDR3 coding sequence is TGTGCCAGCAGTCGCTCAGGGGTTGAGCAGTTCTTC. Translated, it gives CASSRSGVEQFF.

This clonotype was seen a few times. The V and J genes are TRBV27 and TRBJ1-5; D gene unclear. This CDR3 region has 13 residues. V was clipped by 3 bases and J by 1 base, with 4 bases between them. Germline-derived CDR1 and CDR2 are MNHEY and SMNVEV (reference sequence). CDR3 in amino acids: CASSFQSNQPQHF. The CDR3 bases are TGTGCCAGCAGTTTCCAGAGCAATCAGCCCCAGCATTTT.

This clonotype was detected a few times. V gene TRBV6-1 combines with J gene TRBJ2-7; D gene ambiguous. Germline V gene lookup returns CDR1 MNHNS and CDR2 SASEGT. The CDR3 sequence is 12 residues long. V lost 4 bases and J 4 bases, leaving 8 bases between the germline ends. The chain's CDR3 is CASSGAGYEQYF. As DNA, the CDR3 is TGTGCCAGCAGTGGAGCAGGTTACGAGCAGTACTTC.

Notes on this clonotype: At one end the junction does not follow the germline gene, possibly because of a read error. The V gene is TRBV11-2, the J gene TRBJ1-1; D not certain. CDR3 length: 14 amino acids. Germline CDR1 reads SGHAT; CDR2 reads FQNNGV. The CDR3 spells CASSLDFAGTEAFF. Written as DNA, the CDR3 is TGTGCCAGCAGCCTAGATTTTGCCGGCACTGAAGCTTTCTTT.

Only a few counts were recorded for this clonotype. The chain carries TRBV7-2 and TRBJ2-1; D call uncertain. The V gene's germline CDR1 is SGHTA and CDR2 FQGNSA. Trimming removed 2 bases at V and 3 bases at J, with 11 bases between. CDR3 length: 15 amino acids. The CDR3 sequence is CASSLFEGIYNEQFF. Written as DNA, the CDR3 is TGTGCCAGCAGCTTATTCGAAGGGATCTACAATGAGCAGTTCTTC.

This clonotype was seen a few times. The chain employs TRBV20-1 and TRBJ2-5, with 9 nucleotides matching TRBD2. Trimming removed 3 bases from V and 2 bases from J; junction bases left unmatched: 7. The CDR3 consists of 15 residues. Germline CDR1 reads DFQATT; CDR2 reads SNEGSKA (reference sequence). The CDR3 spells CSARNSGGSQETQYF. DNA of the CDR3: TGCAGTGCTAGGAATAGCGGGGGCTCTCAAGAGACCCAGTACTTC.

A few counts support this clonotype. The chain carries TRBV5-5 and TRBJ1-2, with no clear D. The CDR3 runs to 15 residues. Germline assignment: CDR1 SGHKS and CDR2 YYEKEE (reference sequence). The V gene lost 2 bases and the J gene lost 2 bases, with 13 bases spanning the gap. Here the CDR3 DNA reads TGTGCCAGCAGCTTCGGCAGGACCCAAAACTATGGCTACACCTTC. Translation gives CASSFGRTQNYGYTF.

This clonotype was counted at least ten times. The CDR3 region has the DNA TGTGCCAGCAGCTCCCGAGGGGTAACAGATACGCAGTATTTT. Protein sequence: CASSSRGVTDTQYF. The chain is built from TRBV7-3 and TRBJ2-3, with D possibly called TRBD1 or TRBD2 (5 bases each). Looked up from germline, CDR1 is SGHTA and CDR2 is FQGTGA. V shed 4 bases and J shed 3 bases, with 11 bases lying between them. This CDR3 is 14 amino acids long.

The chain joins TRBV12-3 or TRBV12-4 to TRBJ2-1; 7 bases align to TRBD1. The V gene end was trimmed by 6 bases and the J gene end by 5 bases; junction bases not matched to a gene: 7. This CDR3 has 14 residues. CDR3 loop: CASRPGTENNEQFF. The CDR3 DNA follows: TGTGCCAGCAGGCCCGGGACAGAAAACAATGAGCAGTTCTTC.

This clonotype showed up many times. The gene calls are TRBV20-1 and TRBJ1-1, with D unclear. The CDR3 loop spans 13 amino acids. Germline CDR1 DFQATT, CDR2 SNEGSKA (reference sequence). V lost 0 bases and J 5 bases, leaving 10 bases between the germline ends. CDR3 sequence (DNA): TGCAGTGCTAGAGATCCGCGGGGAACTGAAGCTTTCTTT. As protein: CSARDPRGTEAFF.